A single sample gave rise to the 31 T cell receptor delta chains below, sequenced in a study of human gamma delta and Vdelta1 T cells. TCRdb re-processed the PCR reads using CATT. The top ten clones hold 9% to 10% of a sample with around 6,000 delta-chain clones, roughly 41% of them seen once. These receptors' antigens are unknown. Sequenced: Vdelta1 gamma-delta T cells from blood grown in culture (DOT cells). The source of these receptors is a human donor in good health.

V and J are TRDV1 and TRDJ1, with 12 positions matching TRDD3. The CDR3 sequence is 21 residues long. The ends lost 4 bases at V and 0 bases at J; junction bases unmatched: 18. The germline V gene has CDR1 TSWWSYY and CDR2 QGS. The CDR3 nucleotides read TGTGCTCTTGGGGCCGCTTCCTACGACTACTGGGGGATACCTTACACCGATAAACTCATCTTT. This sequence encodes CALGAASYDYWGIPYTDKLIF.

This chain uses TRDV1 with TRDJ1; 11 positions agree with TRDD3. CDR3 length equals 19 residues. Germline trimming cut 6 bases from V and 3 bases from J; bases unmatched to any gene: 18. CDR1 TSWWSYY and CDR2 QGS come from the germline V gene. CDR3 nucleotide sequence: TGTGCTCTTGGAATCTTAACCCTACTGGGGGATAAAGAATCCGATAAACTCATCTTT. Translated: CALGILTLLGDKESDKLIF.

The chain is built from TRDV1 and TRDJ1, with 7 bases matching TRDD3. CDR3 length: 21 residues. Germline CDR1 reads TSWWSYY; CDR2 reads QGS. V gave up 3 bases and J gave up 0 bases; unmatched junction bases: 22. CDR3 in DNA: TGTGCTCTTGGGGACCCGTATCGCCCCGGGGGGATCCAACCGTACACCGATAAACTCATCTTT. This translates into CALGDPYRPGGIQPYTDKLIF.

By proportion, this clone is medium-sized. V is TRDV1 and J is TRDJ1; D is ambiguous. The CDR3 is made up of 22 amino acids. Trimming pared 3 bases from V and 1 base from J, leaving 33 bases between. CDR1 is TSWWSYY and CDR2 is QGS in the germline V gene. The CDR3: CALGDLEKAKTDSGRLTDKLIF. CDR3 in DNA: TGTGCTCTTGGGGACCTTGAGAAGGCAAAAACGGACAGTGGAAGACTCACCGATAAACTCATCTTT.

This clone showed up just once. The V gene is TRDV1, the J gene TRDJ1, with D maybe TRDD3 (5 bases). V dropped 2 bases and J dropped 0 bases, with 34 bases sitting between them. Germline values: CDR1 TSWWSYY, CDR2 QGS. The CDR3 runs to 23 residues. CDR3 in DNA: TGTGCTCTTGGGGAAACGGGGAACCGGGGAAACGGGCTATACTCGGTGTACACCGATAAACTCATCTTT. Encoded protein: CALGETGNRGNGLYSVYTDKLIF.

This chain links TRDV1 with TRDJ1, with D maybe TRDD3 (5 bases). Per the germline V gene, CDR1 is TSWWSYY and CDR2 is QGS. Deletions cut 0 bases from V and 0 bases from J, with 14 bases between. The CDR3 runs 17 residues. As DNA, the CDR3 is TGTGCTCTTGGGGAACTAGGGGACCTCCTGTACACCGATAAACTCATCTTT. This sequence encodes CALGELGDLLYTDKLIF.

This clone was recorded a few times. This rearrangement joins TRDV1 to TRDJ1; 10 bases line up with TRDD3. V lost 0 bases, J lost 1 base, and 17 bases stayed unmatched. Germline-derived CDR1 and CDR2 are TSWWSYY and QGS. The CDR3 length is 21 residues. CDR3 bases: TGTGCTCTTGGGGAACTAGTGGTGATTCTAAATGTGGGGGATACCACCGATAAACTCATCTTT. Its translation: CALGELVVILNVGDTTDKLIF.

About this clone itself: The identical CDR3 is also encoded by other nucleotide sequences in the sample. The chain joins TRDV1 to TRDJ1, with D perhaps given as TRDD2 or TRDD3 (9 bases each). The CDR3 runs 20 residues. Germline V gene sequence: CDR1 TSWWSYY, CDR2 QGS. Trimming stripped 1 base from V and 3 bases from J, with 27 bases between. CDR3 bases: TGTGCTCTTGGGGAACGCACCTTCCTACGGCTACTGGGGGAGCCCGATAAACTCATCTTT. It codes for CALGERTFLRLLGEPDKLIF.

This clone was detected only once. One end of the junction is discordant with germline, which a read error may explain. The chain uses TRDV1 and TRDJ1; 13 bases are shared with TRDD3. The CDR3 extends over 21 amino acids. Germline CDR1 is TSWWSYY and CDR2 is QGS. CDR3 protein: CALGDNNTYWGIRKYTDKIIF. The CDR3 DNA is TGTGCTCTTGGGGACAATAACACATACTGGGGGATACGCAAGTACACCGATAAAATCATCTTT.

This clone appeared a single time. A read error likely explains this, since a far larger clone differs by one base. Distinct nucleotide sequences in the sample also encode this CDR3. The rearrangement links TRDV1 to TRDJ1, with TRDD3 matching 10 bases. The CDR3 is 24 amino acids. Losses at the gene ends were 0 bases for V and 0 bases for J; bases not matched to a gene: 25. Germline loops: CDR1 TSWWSYY, CDR2 QGS. The CDR3 region is CALGELGLPAVWGIQDGHTDKLIF. DNA of the CDR3: TGTGCTCTTGGGGAACTTGGGCTACCGGCGGTTTGGGGGATACAAGACGGACACACCGATAAACTCATCTTT.

V is TRDV1 and J is TRDJ1; possible D gene TRDD3, 6 bases. Trimming took 1 base from V and 10 from J, leaving 19 bases between them. The CDR3 has 15 amino acids. Germline assignment: CDR1 TSWWSYY and CDR2 QGS. The chain's CDR3 is CALGEPITGIIRLIF. In nucleotides, the CDR3 is TGTGCTCTTGGGGAACCTATTACTGGGATTATTAGACTCATCTTT.

This chain links TRDV1 with TRDJ1, with 10 bases that match TRDD3. Germline CDR1 reads TSWWSYY; CDR2 reads QGS. CDR3 length equals 26 residues. Trimming at V came to 0 bases and at J to 0 bases, leaving 31 bases not matched to a gene. The CDR3 DNA follows: TGTGCTCTTGGGGAACTAGAATTATCCTACTGTATACTGGGGGATCCTTACGTACCTTACACCGATAAACTCATCTTT. Its translation: CALGELELSYCILGDPYVPYTDKLIF.

The V gene is TRDV1, the J gene TRDJ1, with 7 bases lining up with TRDD3. The germline gives CDR1 TSWWSYY, CDR2 QGS. This CDR3 spans 19 amino acids. Germline trimming cut 1 base from V and 2 bases from J; bases unmatched to any gene: 16. CDR3 nucleotides: TGTGCTCTTGGGGAACCTCCCGGTTACTGGGGATTGGGTACCGATAAACTCATCTTT. This sequence encodes CALGEPPGYWGLGTDKLIF.

V usage is TRDV1 and J usage is TRDJ2; 9 nucleotides agree with TRDD2. The CDR3 runs 18 residues. V was clipped by 0 bases and J by 10 bases; unmatched bases: 15. Looked up from germline, CDR1 is TSWWSYY and CDR2 is QGS. Here the CDR3 reads CALGELGLPTIYRGQLFF. The DNA of the CDR3 is TGTGCTCTTGGGGAACTAGGCCTTCCTACTATATACCGAGGACAACTCTTCTTT.

This clone has just a few counts. The genes are TRDV1 and TRDJ1; D gene ambiguous. Trimming cost V 2 bases and J 8 bases, with 30 bases left between them. This CDR3 spans 19 amino acids. Germline V gene lookup returns CDR1 TSWWSYY and CDR2 QGS. CDR3 in amino acids: CALGEAGQSRPSRPVKLIF. Here the CDR3 DNA reads TGTGCTCTTGGGGAAGCTGGTCAGTCTCGGCCATCTAGACCCGTAAAACTCATCTTT.

This clone has more than one count but fewer than ten. This chain joins TRDV1 and TRDJ1; 10 bases map to TRDD3. Trimming cost V 0 bases and J 0 bases; bases outside gene matches: 13. Germline V gene sequence: CDR1 TSWWSYY, CDR2 QGS. The CDR3 is made up of 20 amino acids. Here the CDR3 DNA reads TGTGCTCTTGGGGAACTATTCCCCCGTCTTACTGGGGGATACACCGATAAACTCATCTTT. Amino acid sequence: CALGELFPRLTGGYTDKLIF.

V is TRDV1 and J is TRDJ1, with D perhaps being TRDD2 or TRDD3 (8 bases each). The germline V gene encodes CDR1 TSWWSYY and CDR2 QGS. CDR3 length: 23 residues. V lost 3 bases and J lost 4, with 39 bases in between. The CDR3 bases are TGTGCTCTTGGGGATCAGCCCCCGCCAAACTTCCTACGTTCTGGGGGACCCAACGATAAACTCATCTTT. Encoded protein: CALGDQPPPNFLRSGGPNDKLIF.

V and J are TRDV1 and TRDJ1, with D possibly TRDD1 on 5 matching bases. The CDR3 totals 17 residues. Germline assignment: CDR1 TSWWSYY and CDR2 QGS. Trimming removed 0 bases from V and 0 bases from J, with 14 bases in between. This CDR3 is CALGELRRQINTDKLIF. CDR3 DNA sequence: TGTGCTCTTGGGGAACTACGCCGTCAAATAAACACCGATAAACTCATCTTT.

The chain carries TRDV1 and TRDJ1; D call uncertain. This CDR3 has 15 amino acids. The germline CDR1 and CDR2 sequences are TSWWSYY and QGS. Trimming stripped 1 base from V and 0 bases from J, with 9 bases between. The CDR3 sequence is CALGERAQYTDKLIF. The CDR3 DNA sequence: TGTGCTCTTGGGGAACGGGCCCAGTACACCGATAAACTCATCTTT.

The rearrangement uses TRDV1 and TRDJ1; TRDD3 matches at 7 bases. Germline loops: CDR1 TSWWSYY, CDR2 QGS. The junction had 11 bases not matched to a gene; V was cut back by 2 bases and J by 2 bases. The CDR3 extends over 17 amino acids. CDR3 residues: CALGEYMMGERTDKLIF. For the CDR3, the DNA is TGTGCTCTTGGGGAATATATGATGGGGGAGAGGACCGATAAACTCATCTTT.

The chain recombines TRDV1 with TRDJ1; TRDD3 is a possible D gene (5 bases). Germline V gene lookup returns CDR1 TSWWSYY and CDR2 QGS. This CDR3 region has 15 residues. V lost 5 bases and J 0 bases, leaving 13 bases between the germline ends. The CDR3 DNA reads as TGTGCTCTTGGGCCCAGCGGGGGTTACACCGATAAACTCATCTTT. Residues: CALGPSGGYTDKLIF.

This clone rates as large (0.1 to 1%). This CDR3 is also generated by other DNA sequences in the sample. V usage is TRDV1 and J usage is TRDJ1; 10 nucleotides align to TRDD3. Germline values: CDR1 TSWWSYY, CDR2 QGS. J gave up 0 bases and V 0 bases, and 25 bases lay outside the gene matches. The CDR3 runs 24 residues. The CDR3 nucleotides are TGTGCTCTTGGGGAACTGGGGCTACCGGCGGTTTGGGGGATACAAGACGGACACACCGATAAACTCATCTTT. Translated, it gives CALGELGLPAVWGIQDGHTDKLIF.

A few counts support this clone. V usage is TRDV1 and J usage is TRDJ1, with 8 bases that match TRDD3. Germline V gene sequence: CDR1 TSWWSYY, CDR2 QGS. The ends lost 4 bases at V and 8 bases at J; junction bases unmatched: 21. This CDR3 comprises 18 residues. This chain's CDR3 is CALGGPFPVVGDLEKLIF. In DNA form, the CDR3 reads TGTGCTCTTGGGGGCCCCTTCCCTGTGGTGGGGGATCTGGAAAAACTCATCTTT.

This rearrangement joins TRDV1 to TRDJ1; tentatively, D is TRDD2 (6 bases). The CDR3 has 18 amino acids. Germline V gene data show CDR1 as TSWWSYY and CDR2 as QGS. Trimming left V 5 bases short and J 0 bases short, with 22 bases between. Here the CDR3 reads CALGLLPPLNVYTDKLIF. The CDR3 DNA follows: TGTGCTCTTGGGCTCCTTCCCCCCCTCAATGTTTACACCGATAAACTCATCTTT.

The gene calls are TRDV1 and TRDJ1; D gene ambiguous. Trimming removed 3 bases from V and 5 bases from J, with 28 bases in between. This CDR3 has 19 amino acids. Germline lookup yields CDR1 TSWWSYY and CDR2 QGS. The CDR3 loop is CALGEPRWRSSPPADKLIF. CDR3 nucleotide sequence: TGTGCTCTTGGGGAGCCGCGATGGCGGTCGAGCCCTCCCGCAGATAAACTCATCTTT.

This clone showed up just once. This chain links TRDV1 with TRDJ1; TRDD3 matches 7 bases. V shed 4 bases, J shed 0 bases, and the junction held 5 bases outside the gene matches. This CDR3 spans 15 amino acids. Germline CDR1 is TSWWSYY and CDR2 is QGS. The CDR3 DNA is TGTGCTCTTGGGGGCGACTGGGGTTACACCGATAAACTCATCTTT. Protein product: CALGGDWGYTDKLIF.

The rearrangement links TRDV1 to TRDJ1; 8 bases fit TRDD3. Germline trimming cut 5 bases from V and 0 bases from J; bases unmatched to any gene: 17. Germline V gene data show CDR1 as TSWWSYY and CDR2 as QGS. The CDR3 is made up of 19 amino acids. CDR3 sequence reads: CALGPFAGHWGPNTDKLIF. The CDR3 bases are TGTGCTCTTGGGCCATTCGCGGGGCACTGGGGGCCTAACACCGATAAACTCATCTTT.

The chain is built from TRDV1 and TRDJ1, with D possibly TRDD3 on 7 matching bases. CDR3 length: 19 amino acids. V was clipped by 2 bases and J by 7 bases, with 29 bases between them. Germline CDR1 and CDR2: TSWWSYY and QGS. CDR3 bases: TGTGCTCTTGGGGAAGCCGTCTTCCTCCTACCTACTGGGGCCCTTAAACTCATCTTT. It encodes CALGEAVFLLPTGALKLIF.

This clone was seen a single time. The chain has TRDV1 and TRDJ1; D might be TRDD3 (7 bases). The CDR3 length is 21 residues. V shed 1 base and J shed 0 bases, with 27 bases lying between them. Germline lookup yields CDR1 TSWWSYY and CDR2 QGS. The CDR3 DNA sequence: TGTGCTCTTGGGGAACCGGCGCGTCCTACTGGGGATAGGGTGTACACCGATAAACTCATCTTT. Residues: CALGEPARPTGDRVYTDKLIF.

This rearrangement joins TRDV1 to TRDJ1, with 13 bases aligning to TRDD3. The length of the CDR3 is 20 residues. Looked up from germline, CDR1 is TSWWSYY and CDR2 is QGS. Trimming cost V 3 bases and J 4 bases; bases outside gene matches: 17. The CDR3, as DNA: TGTGCTCTTGGGGAGCGCCTCGACTGGGGGATACGCGAGGTCGGCGATAAACTCATCTTT. It specifies CALGERLDWGIREVGDKLIF.

Judged by abundance, this clone is medium-sized. The rearrangement uses TRDV1 and TRDJ1; D tentatively fits TRDD2 or TRDD3 (6 bases each). Germline lookup yields CDR1 TSWWSYY and CDR2 QGS. The CDR3 loop spans 18 amino acids. The CDR3 DNA is TGTGCGTCGGCCCCCTCCTACGGCCCGGGGGACTACACCGATAAACTCATCTTT. Protein sequence: CASAPSYGPGDYTDKLIF.